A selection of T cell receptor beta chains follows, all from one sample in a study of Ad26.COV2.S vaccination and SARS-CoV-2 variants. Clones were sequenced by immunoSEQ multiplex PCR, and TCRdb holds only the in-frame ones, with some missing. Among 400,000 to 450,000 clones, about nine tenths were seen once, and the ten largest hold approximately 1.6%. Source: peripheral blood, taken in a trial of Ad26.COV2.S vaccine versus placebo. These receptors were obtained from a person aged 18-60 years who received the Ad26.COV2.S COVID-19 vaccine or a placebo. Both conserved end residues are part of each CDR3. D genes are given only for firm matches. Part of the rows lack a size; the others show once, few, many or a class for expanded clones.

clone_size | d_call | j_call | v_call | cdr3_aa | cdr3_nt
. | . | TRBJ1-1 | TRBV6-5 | CASSPGAAANTEAFF | TGTGCCAGCAGCCCGGGGGCCGCCGCGAACACTGAAGCTTTCTTT
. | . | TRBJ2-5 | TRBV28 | CASSLSIIETQYF | TGTGCCAGCAGTTTATCTATTATAGAGACCCAGTACTTC
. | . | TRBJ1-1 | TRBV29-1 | CSVVWGNTEAFF | TGCAGCGTTGTCTGGGGGAACACTGAAGCTTTCTTT
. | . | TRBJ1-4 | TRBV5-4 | CASSLSGTNEKLFF | TGTGCCAGCAGCTTGTCAGGGACTAATGAAAAACTGTTTTTT
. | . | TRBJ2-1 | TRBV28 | CASSLGQGSNEQFF | TGTGCCAGCAGTTTGGGGCAGGGCTCCAATGAGCAGTTCTTC
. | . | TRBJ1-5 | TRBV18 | CASSIGPGHQPQHF | TGTGCCAGCTCCATTGGCCCGGGGCATCAGCCCCAGCATTTT
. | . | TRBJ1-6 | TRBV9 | CASSPGPQSSYNSPLHF | TGTGCCAGCAGCCCCGGACCCCAGAGCTCCTATAATTCACCCCTCCACTTT
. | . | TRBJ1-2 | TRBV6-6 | CASSPGGAYGYTF | TGTGCCAGCAGTCCTGGGGGGGCCTATGGCTACACCTTC
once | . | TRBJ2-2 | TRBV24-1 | CATSDSLTGELFF | TGTGCCACCAGTGATTCCCTCACCGGGGAGCTGTTTTTT
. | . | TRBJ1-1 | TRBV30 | CAWSVLESAEAFF | TGTGCCTGGAGTGTACTGGAGAGCGCTGAAGCTTTCTTT
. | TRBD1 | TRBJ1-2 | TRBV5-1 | CASSPTQTGGAYGYTF | TGCGCCAGCAGCCCTACCCAGACAGGGGGCGCATACGGCTACACCTTC
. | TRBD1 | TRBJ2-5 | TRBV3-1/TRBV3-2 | CASSPGTGETQYF | TGTGCCAGCAGCCCCGGGACAGGAGAGACCCAGTACTTC
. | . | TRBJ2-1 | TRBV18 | CASSPWGDEQFF | TGTGCCAGCTCACCTTGGGGTGATGAGCAGTTCTTC
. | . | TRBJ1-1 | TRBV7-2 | CASSHYGQNTEAFF | TGTGCCAGCAGCCACTACGGACAGAACACTGAAGCTTTCTTT
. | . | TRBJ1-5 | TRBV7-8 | CASSLDRQRNQPQHF | TGTGCCAGCAGCTTAGACAGGCAAAGAAATCAGCCCCAGCATTTT
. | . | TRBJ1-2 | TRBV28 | CASSSPQGYGYTF | TGTGCCAGCAGCTCGCCTCAGGGGTATGGCTACACCTTC
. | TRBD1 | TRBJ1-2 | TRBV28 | CASSLGGGSSGYTF | TGTGCCAGCAGTTTGGGAGGGGGCTCTTCTGGCTACACCTTC
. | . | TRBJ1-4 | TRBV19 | CASSLVGGIGEKLFF | TGTGCCAGTAGTCTCGTCGGGGGCATCGGTGAAAAACTGTTTTTT
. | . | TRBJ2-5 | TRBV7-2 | CASSLGGLPTQYF | TGTGCCAGCAGCTTAGGGGGCCTACCGACCCAGTACTTC
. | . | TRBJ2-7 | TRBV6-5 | CASTGQLNSYEQYF | TGTGCCAGCACTGGACAGCTTAACTCCTACGAGCAGTACTTC
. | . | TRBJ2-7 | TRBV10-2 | CASMRGVASYEQYF | TGCGCCAGTATGAGAGGGGTGGCCAGCTACGAGCAGTACTTC
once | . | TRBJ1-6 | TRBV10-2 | CASSEYPGQINSPLHF | TGCGCCAGCAGTGAGTACCCGGGACAAATTAATTCACCCCTCCACTTT
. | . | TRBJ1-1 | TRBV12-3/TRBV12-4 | CASSPYSDTEAFF | TGTGCCAGCAGTCCATATTCGGACACTGAAGCTTTCTTT
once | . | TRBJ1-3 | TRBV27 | CASSGEPGHPNTIYF | TGTGCCAGCAGTGGAGAGCCGGGACACCCAAACACCATATATTTT
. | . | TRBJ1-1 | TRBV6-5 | CASSYSVGGTEAFF | TGTGCCAGCAGTTATTCCGTCGGGGGCACTGAAGCTTTCTTT